This TCR beta chain was found in a study of shared clonotypes between healthy human individuals. Libraries were prepared by immunoSEQ multiplex PCR; TCRdb keeps only in-frame clonotypes and omits some of them. The sample lists more than 400,000 clones; about 72% were seen once. From germline, CDR1 is LGHNA and CDR2 YNFKEQ. This CDR3 is built from 15 residues. The chain employs TRBV4-2 and TRBJ2-5; 9 nucleotides match TRBD2. The assigned J gene may be wrong: the sequence end matches TRBJ2-7 better. Sequencing was performed on PBMCs. The TCR sequence derives from a woman in her thirties or forties in good health. Some clones in this sample may be carry-over from other donors' samples. The CDR3, as DNA: TGTGCCAGCAGCCAAGTAGCGGGAGTGAACTACGAGCAGTACTTC. Its translation is CASSQVAGVNYEQYF.